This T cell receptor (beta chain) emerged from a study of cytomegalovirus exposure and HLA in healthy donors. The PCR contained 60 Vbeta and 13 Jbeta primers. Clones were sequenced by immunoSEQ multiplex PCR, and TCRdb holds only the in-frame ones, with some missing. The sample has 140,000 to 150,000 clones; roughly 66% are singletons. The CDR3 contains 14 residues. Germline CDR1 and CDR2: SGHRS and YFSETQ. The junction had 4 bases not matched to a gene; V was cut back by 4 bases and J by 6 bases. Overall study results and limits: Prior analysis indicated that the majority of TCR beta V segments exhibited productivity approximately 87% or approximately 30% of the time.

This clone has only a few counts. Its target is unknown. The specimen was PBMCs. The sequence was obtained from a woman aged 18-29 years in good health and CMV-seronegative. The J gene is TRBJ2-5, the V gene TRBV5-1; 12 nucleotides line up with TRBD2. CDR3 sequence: CASSPGTSGQTQYF. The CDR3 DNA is TGCGCCAGCAGCCCCGGGACTAGCGGGCAGACCCAGTACTTC.